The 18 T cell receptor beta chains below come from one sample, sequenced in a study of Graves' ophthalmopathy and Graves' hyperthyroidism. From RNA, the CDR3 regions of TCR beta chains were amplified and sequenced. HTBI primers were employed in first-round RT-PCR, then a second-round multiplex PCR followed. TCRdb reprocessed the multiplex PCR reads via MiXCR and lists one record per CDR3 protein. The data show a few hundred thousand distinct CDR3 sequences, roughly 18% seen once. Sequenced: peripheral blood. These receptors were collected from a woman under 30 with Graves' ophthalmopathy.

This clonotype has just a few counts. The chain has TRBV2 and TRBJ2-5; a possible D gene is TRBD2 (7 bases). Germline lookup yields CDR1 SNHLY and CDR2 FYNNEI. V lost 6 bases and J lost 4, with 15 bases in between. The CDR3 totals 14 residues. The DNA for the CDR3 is TGTGCCAGCAGACTAGGGGGGGACGGAGAGACCCAGTACTTC. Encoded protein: CASRLGGDGETQYF.

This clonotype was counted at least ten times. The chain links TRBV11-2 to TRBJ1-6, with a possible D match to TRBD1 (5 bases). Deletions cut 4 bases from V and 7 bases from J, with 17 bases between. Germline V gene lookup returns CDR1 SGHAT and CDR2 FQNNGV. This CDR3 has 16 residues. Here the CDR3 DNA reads TGTGCCAGCAGCTCCCGGGGCAGGGTGGTAAATTCACCCCTCCACTTT. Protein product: CASSSRGRVVNSPLHF. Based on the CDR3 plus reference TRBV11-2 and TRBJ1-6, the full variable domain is EAGVAQSPRYKIIEKRQSVAFWCNPISGHATLYWYQQILGQGPKLLIQFQNNGVVDDSQLPKDRFSAERLKGVDSTLKIQPAKLEDSAVYLCASSSRGRVVNSPLHFGNGTRLTVT.

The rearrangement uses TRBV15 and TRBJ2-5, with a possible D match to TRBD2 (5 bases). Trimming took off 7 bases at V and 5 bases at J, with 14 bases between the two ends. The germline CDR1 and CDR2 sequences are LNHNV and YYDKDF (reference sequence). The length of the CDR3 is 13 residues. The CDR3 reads CATNSGSGETQYF. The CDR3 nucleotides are TGTGCCACCAACTCGGGGTCCGGTGAGACCCAGTACTTC.

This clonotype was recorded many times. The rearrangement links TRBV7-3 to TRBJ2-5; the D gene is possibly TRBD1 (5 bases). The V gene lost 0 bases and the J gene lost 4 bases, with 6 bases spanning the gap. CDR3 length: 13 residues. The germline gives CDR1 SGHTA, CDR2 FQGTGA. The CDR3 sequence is CASSLTGAETQYF. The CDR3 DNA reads TGTGCCAGCAGCTTAACTGGGGCAGAGACCCAGTACTTC.

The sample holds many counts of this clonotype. The CDR3 DNA sequence: TGCAGCGTTGCGGCAGCCGGCGGAAACACCATATATTTT. This codes for CSVAAAGGNTIYF. The J gene is TRBJ1-3, the V gene TRBV29-1; unclear D gene. Trimming stripped 4 bases from V and 4 bases from J, with 11 bases between. The germline CDR1 and CDR2 sequences are SQVTM and ANQGSEA. This CDR3 region has 13 residues. The full variable domain, its missing parts supplied by reference TRBV29-1 and TRBJ1-3, is SAVISQKPSRDICQRGTSLTIQCQVDSQVTMMFWYRQQPGQSLTLIATANQGSEATYESGFVIDKFPISRPNLTFSTLTVSNMSPEDSSIYLCSVAAAGGNTIYFGEGSWLTVV.

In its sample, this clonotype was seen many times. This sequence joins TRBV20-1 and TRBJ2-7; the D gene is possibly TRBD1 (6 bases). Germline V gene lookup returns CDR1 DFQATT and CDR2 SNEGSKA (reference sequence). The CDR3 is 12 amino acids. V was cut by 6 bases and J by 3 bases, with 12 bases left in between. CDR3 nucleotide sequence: TGCAGTGCGGCTCGGGACAACTACGAGCAGTACTTC. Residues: CSAARDNYEQYF.

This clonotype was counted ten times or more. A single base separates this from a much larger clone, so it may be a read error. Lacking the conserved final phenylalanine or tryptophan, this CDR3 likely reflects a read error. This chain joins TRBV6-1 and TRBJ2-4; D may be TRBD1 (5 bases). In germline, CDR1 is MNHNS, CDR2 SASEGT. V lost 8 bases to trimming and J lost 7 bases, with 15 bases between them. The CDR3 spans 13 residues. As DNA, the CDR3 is TGTGCCAGCGTAGACAGACTCCGGAACATTCAGTACCTC. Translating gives CASVDRLRNIQYL.

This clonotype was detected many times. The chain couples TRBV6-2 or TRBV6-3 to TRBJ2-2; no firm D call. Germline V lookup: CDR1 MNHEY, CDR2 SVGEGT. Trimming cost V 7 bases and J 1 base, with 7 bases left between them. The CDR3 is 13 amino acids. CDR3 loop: CASISGNTGELFF. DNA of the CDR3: TGTGCCAGCATATCAGGGAACACCGGGGAGCTGTTTTTT.

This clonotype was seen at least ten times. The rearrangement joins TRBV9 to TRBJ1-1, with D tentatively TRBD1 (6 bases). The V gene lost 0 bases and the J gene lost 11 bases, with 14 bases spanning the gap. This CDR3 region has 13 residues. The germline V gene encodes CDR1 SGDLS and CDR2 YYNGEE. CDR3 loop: CASSVVGTGQAFF. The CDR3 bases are TGTGCCAGCAGCGTAGTAGGTACAGGGCAGGCTTTCTTT.

The CDR3 spells CASSRSPLRYGYTF. CDR3 nucleotides: TGTGCCAGCAGTCGCTCCCCCCTCCGATATGGCTACACCTTC. The chain uses TRBV28 and TRBJ1-2; no clear D gene. V was clipped by 5 bases and J by 5 bases, with 15 bases between them. This CDR3 is built from 14 residues. Germline V gene sequence: CDR1 MDHEN, CDR2 SYDVKM.

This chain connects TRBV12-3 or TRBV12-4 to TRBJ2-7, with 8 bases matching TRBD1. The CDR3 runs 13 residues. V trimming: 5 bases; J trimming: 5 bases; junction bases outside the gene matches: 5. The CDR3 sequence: CASSRQGFDEQYF. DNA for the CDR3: TGTGCCAGCAGTCGACAGGGGTTCGACGAGCAGTACTTC.

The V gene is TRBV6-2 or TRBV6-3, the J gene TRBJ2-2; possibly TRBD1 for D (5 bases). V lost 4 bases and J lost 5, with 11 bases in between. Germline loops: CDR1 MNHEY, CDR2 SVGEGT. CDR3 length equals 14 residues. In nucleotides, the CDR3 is TGTGCCAGCAGTTGGGGCTTACTAACCGGGGAGCTGTTTTTT. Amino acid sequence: CASSWGLLTGELFF.

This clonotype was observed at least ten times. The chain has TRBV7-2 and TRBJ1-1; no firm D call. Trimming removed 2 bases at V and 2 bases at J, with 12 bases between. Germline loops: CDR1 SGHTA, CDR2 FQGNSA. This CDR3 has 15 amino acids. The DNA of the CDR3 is TGTGCCAGCAGCTTAAGGCACAACGGAAACACTGAAGCTTTCTTT. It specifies CASSLRHNGNTEAFF.

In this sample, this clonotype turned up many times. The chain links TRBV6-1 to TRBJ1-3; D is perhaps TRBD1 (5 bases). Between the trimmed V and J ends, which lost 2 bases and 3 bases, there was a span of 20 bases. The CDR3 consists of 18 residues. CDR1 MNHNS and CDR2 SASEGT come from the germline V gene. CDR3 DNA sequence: TGTGCCAGCAGTGAATCCATCGAGGCGGGGCTATATGGAAACACCATATATTTT. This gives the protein CASSESIEAGLYGNTIYF.

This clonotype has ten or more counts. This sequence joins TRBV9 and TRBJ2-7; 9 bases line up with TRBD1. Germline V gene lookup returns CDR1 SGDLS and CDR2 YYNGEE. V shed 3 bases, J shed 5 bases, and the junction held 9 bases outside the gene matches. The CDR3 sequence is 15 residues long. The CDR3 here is CASSETGGKRNEQYF. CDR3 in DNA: TGTGCCAGCAGCGAAACAGGGGGCAAACGGAACGAGCAGTACTTC.

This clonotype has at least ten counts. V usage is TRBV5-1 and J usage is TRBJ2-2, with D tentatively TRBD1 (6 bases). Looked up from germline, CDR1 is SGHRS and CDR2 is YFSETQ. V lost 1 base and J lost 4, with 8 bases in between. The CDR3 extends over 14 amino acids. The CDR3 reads CASSLTGPTGELFF. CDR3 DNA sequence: TGCGCCAGCAGCTTGACAGGGCCCACCGGGGAGCTGTTTTTT.

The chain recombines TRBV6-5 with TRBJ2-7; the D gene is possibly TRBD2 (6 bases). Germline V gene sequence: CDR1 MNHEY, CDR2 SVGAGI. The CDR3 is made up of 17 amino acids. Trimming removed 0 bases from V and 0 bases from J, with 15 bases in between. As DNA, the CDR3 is TGTGCCAGCAGTTACTCGTCTTTGGGACTGAGCTCCTACGAGCAGTACTTC. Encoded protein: CASSYSSLGLSSYEQYF.

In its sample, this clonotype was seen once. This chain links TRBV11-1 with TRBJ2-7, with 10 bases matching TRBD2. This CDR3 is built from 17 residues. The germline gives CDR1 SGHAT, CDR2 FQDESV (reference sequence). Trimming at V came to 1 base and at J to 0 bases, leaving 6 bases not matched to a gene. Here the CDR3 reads CASSLGLAGLISYEQYF. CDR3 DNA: TGTGCCAGCAGCTTAGGACTAGCGGGCCTCATCTCCTACGAGCAGTACTTC.